One and the same sample provided the 20 T cell receptor beta chains below, sequenced in a study of blood T cell repertoires in COVID-19 (TCRdb year 2020). Libraries came from the immunoSEQ multiplex PCR assay. Drawn from immuneACCESS, this table holds only the in-frame rearrangements with V and J called that TCRdb kept. Clones are partly lost; checked studies trace under half to an unresolved V gene and leave the rest unexplained. The sample table lists approximately 250,000 clones, almost 85% of them with a count of one. The biggest ten clones account for about 15% of the sample. The sample comprised PBMCs or T cells enriched from blood (not recorded which). The receptors shown here come from a man aged 40-55 years who had recovered from COVID-19.

This chain joins TRBV3-1 (or the pseudogene TRBV3-2) and TRBJ1-2; the D gene is possibly TRBD1 (6 bases). Trimming took off 8 bases at V and 5 bases at J, with 15 bases between the two ends. From germline, CDR1 is LGHDT and CDR2 YNNKEL (reference sequence). The CDR3 is 13 residues long. This CDR3 reads CASSFSGEYGYTF. CDR3 DNA: TGTGCCAGCTCATTCTCAGGGGAGTATGGCTACACCTTC.

This chain links TRBV7-2 with TRBJ2-1; D remains ambiguous. Germline V CDR1 and CDR2: SGHTA, FQGNSA. The V gene lost 4 bases and the J gene lost 2 bases, with 12 bases spanning the gap. The CDR3 has 15 residues. CDR3 amino acids: CASSSSPRTYNEQFF. CDR3 in DNA: TGTGCCAGCAGCTCCTCCCCGCGGACCTACAATGAGCAGTTCTTC.

The rearrangement joins TRBV3-1 (or the pseudogene TRBV3-2) to TRBJ2-7; D is perhaps TRBD2 (6 bases). V gave up 4 bases and J gave up 5 bases, with 12 bases separating them. CDR3 length: 13 amino acids. In germline, CDR1 is LGHDT, CDR2 YNNKEL (reference sequence). CDR3 sequence reads: CASSPRLVHEQYF. Written as DNA, the CDR3 is TGTGCCAGCAGCCCTCGACTAGTCCACGAGCAGTACTTC.

The chain employs TRBV18 and TRBJ1-1; the D gene is possibly TRBD1 (6 bases). The CDR3 is 15 residues long. Germline V gene data show CDR1 as KGHSH and CDR2 as LQKENI. Trimming removed 10 bases at V and 0 bases at J, with 18 bases between. The CDR3 loop is CATTPSGDLNTEAFF. The CDR3 DNA reads as TGTGCCACTACACCTTCAGGGGATTTGAACACTGAAGCTTTCTTT. The full variable domain, completed using reference TRBV18 and TRBJ1-1, is NAGVMQNPRHLVRRRGQEARLRCSPMKGHSHVYWYRQLPEEGLKFMVYLQKENIIDESGMPKERFSAEFPKEGPSILRIQQVVRGDSAAYFCATTPSGDLNTEAFFGQGTRLTVV.

This chain joins TRBV15 and TRBJ2-2; TRBD1 aligns across 7 bases. CDR1 is LNHNV, CDR2 YYDKDF, per germline (reference sequence). The ends lost 6 bases at V and 3 bases at J; junction bases unmatched: 13. CDR3 length: 17 amino acids. CDR3 DNA sequence: TGTGCCACCAGAACCCCTGAGGTAGGGGGCTACACCGGGGAGCTGTTTTTT. It translates to CATRTPEVGGYTGELFF.

This clone has a handful of counts. The V and J genes are TRBV7-2 and TRBJ2-3; D gene uncertain. The V gene lost 5 bases and the J gene lost 2 bases, with 8 bases spanning the gap. The V gene's germline CDR1 is SGHTA and CDR2 FQGNSA. The CDR3 contains 13 residues. DNA for the CDR3: TGTGCCAGCAGCCCACAGCACACAGATACGCAGTATTTT. Amino acids: CASSPQHTDTQYF. Complete variable domain (other parts from reference TRBV7-2 and TRBJ2-3): GAGVSQSPSNKVTEKGKDVELRCDPISGHTALYWYRQSLGQGLEFLIYFQGNSAPDKSGLPSDRFSAERTGGSVSTLTIQRTQQEDSAVYLCASSPQHTDTQYFGPGTRLTVL.

With respect to this clone: Other DNA sequences from this sample encode an identical CDR3 as well. The genes are TRBV27 and TRBJ1-2; TRBD1 is a possible D gene (6 bases). Germline V gene data show CDR1 as MNHEY and CDR2 as SMNVEV (reference sequence). Trimming took off 4 bases at V and 2 bases at J, with 8 bases between the two ends. This CDR3 has 13 residues. The CDR3 DNA is TGTGCCAGCAGTTCGACAGGAAACTATGGCTACACCTTC. Translating gives CASSSTGNYGYTF.

The chain carries TRBV6-5 and TRBJ1-5; 7 bases line up with TRBD1. The CDR3 is 13 amino acids. Germline values: CDR1 MNHEY, CDR2 SVGAGI. Trimming took 6 bases from V and 8 from J; bases not matched to a gene: 7. The CDR3 is CASRDRVGEPQHF. The CDR3 DNA reads as TGTGCCAGCAGAGACAGGGTGGGCGAGCCCCAGCATTTT.

The CDR3 region has the DNA TGTGCCAGCAGTTTAAGCCCAGGGTTGTCACCCCTCCACTTT. It codes for CASSLSPGLSPLHF. This chain uses TRBV27 with TRBJ1-6; TRBD1 might be the D (5 bases). Germline V CDR1 and CDR2: MNHEY, SMNVEV (reference sequence). The CDR3 sequence is 14 residues long. Trimming cost V 2 bases and J 10 bases, with 12 bases left between them.

This clone was recorded once. CDR3 coding DNA: TGTGCCACCAGTGTGGGCAGCCTTATGAACACTGAAGCTTTCTTT. Protein product: CATSVGSLMNTEAFF. The rearrangement uses TRBV24-1 and TRBJ1-1; unclear D gene. With 5 bases removed from V and 0 bases from J, the gap between germline ends came to 12 bases. This CDR3 spans 15 amino acids. Germline V gene data show CDR1 as KGHDR and CDR2 as SFDVKD.

The V call is TRBV6-1, the J call TRBJ1-3; 7 bases match TRBD1. J lost 0 bases, V lost 3 bases, and 5 bases had no gene match. Germline V CDR1 and CDR2: MNHNS, SASEGT. The CDR3 consists of 16 residues. Written as DNA, the CDR3 is TGTGCCAGCAGTGACACAGGGGATGCCTCTGGAAACACCATATATTTT. It is translated as CASSDTGDASGNTIYF.

The J gene is TRBJ2-5, the V gene TRBV28; D gene ambiguous. V was trimmed by 3 bases and J by 4 bases, leaving 3 bases between them. Germline V lookup: CDR1 MDHEN, CDR2 SYDVKM. The CDR3 contains 11 residues. Here the CDR3 reads CASSFRETQYF. DNA for the CDR3: TGTGCCAGCAGTTTTAGAGAGACCCAGTACTTC.

V usage is TRBV5-4 and J usage is TRBJ2-7; D possibly corresponds to TRBD2 (5 bases). The CDR3 runs 9 residues. The germline CDR1 and CDR2 sequences are SGHNT and YYREEE (reference sequence). Trimming stripped 9 bases from V and 5 bases from J, with 6 bases between. As DNA, the CDR3 is TGTGCCACGGGAAACGAGCAGTACTTC. Translated, it gives CATGNEQYF.

V gene TRBV27 combines with J gene TRBJ1-2, with TRBD1 matching 8 bases. CDR3 length: 14 residues. Unmatched junction bases numbered 9, after V lost 6 bases and J lost 6 bases. Germline loops: CDR1 MNHEY, CDR2 SMNVEV (reference sequence). CDR3 DNA: TGTGCCAGCAGAGAACAGGGGGGGGTGGATGGCTACACCTTC. It translates to CASREQGGVDGYTF.

The chain combines TRBV5-1 with TRBJ1-2, with a tentative D call TRBD1 (6 bases). The CDR3 consists of 14 residues. V gave up 0 bases and J gave up 6 bases, with 12 bases separating them. CDR1 and CDR2 from the germline V gene are SGHRS and YFSETQ. The CDR3 reads CASSLAEGVHGYTF. In DNA form, the CDR3 reads TGCGCCAGCAGCTTGGCCGAGGGGGTGCATGGCTACACCTTC.

This chain uses TRBV7-2 with TRBJ2-7; weak D call: TRBD1 (6 bases). The CDR3 sequence is 14 residues long. Trimming took off 2 bases at V and 3 bases at J, with 11 bases between the two ends. CDR1 is SGHTA and CDR2 is FQGNSA in the germline V gene. CDR3 region: CASSLIGRGYEQYF. CDR3 bases: TGTGCCAGCAGCTTAATCGGCAGGGGCTACGAGCAGTACTTC.

This clone has just one count. This chain connects TRBV7-9 to TRBJ2-2, with D perhaps matching TRBD1 (5 bases). Trimming pared 5 bases from V and 3 bases from J, leaving 10 bases between. Germline assignment: CDR1 SEHNR and CDR2 FQNEAQ (reference sequence). The CDR3 spans 14 residues. The CDR3 loop is CASSQTRDTGELFF. CDR3 nucleotide sequence: TGTGCCAGCAGCCAAACCAGGGACACCGGGGAGCTGTTTTTT.

This sequence joins TRBV29-1 and TRBJ1-1; D unresolved. The ends were cut back, 2 bases at V and 0 bases at J, with 7 bases in the middle. This CDR3 contains 13 residues. Germline values: CDR1 SQVTM, CDR2 ANQGSEA. CDR3 in DNA: TGCAGCGTTGAAAACTATCTGAACACTGAAGCTTTCTTT. Translated, it gives CSVENYLNTEAFF.

CDR3 in amino acids: CASSLGRGNSPLHF. Written as DNA, the CDR3 is TGCGCCAGCAGCTTGGGGCGAGGGAATTCACCCCTCCACTTT. V and J are TRBV5-1 and TRBJ1-6; no definite D call. Between the trimmed V and J ends, which lost 0 bases and 7 bases, there was a span of 8 bases. Germline CDR1 reads SGHRS; CDR2 reads YFSETQ. The CDR3 totals 14 residues.

This chain connects TRBV2 to TRBJ2-3; the D gene is possibly TRBD2 (6 bases). Germline CDR1 and CDR2: SNHLY and FYNNEI. This CDR3 is 14 amino acids long. Trimming removed 8 bases at V and 3 bases at J, with 15 bases between. CDR3 DNA: TGTGCCAGCGGGGGGTGGATCAGGACAGATACGCAGTATTTT. Protein: CASGGWIRTDTQYF. Supplemented by reference TRBV2 and TRBJ2-3, the full variable domain reads EPEVTQTPSHQVTQMGQEVILRCVPISNHLYFYWYRQILGQKVEFLVSFYNNEISEKSEIFDDQFSVERPDGSNFTLKIRSTKLEDSAMYFCASGGWIRTDTQYFGPGTRLTVL.